A single sample gave rise to the 20 T cell receptor beta chains below, sequenced in a study of T cells in Graves' hyperthyroidism and ophthalmopathy. Regions amplified from RNA transcripts were the TCR beta CDR3 regions. Primed by the HTBI set, a first-round RT-PCR was run on the TCR CDR3. TCRdb passed the multiplex PCR reads through MiXCR, listing each CDR3 protein once. The sample records about 610,000 distinct CDR3 sequences, 15% to 20% being singletons. The sequenced material came from blood. The receptors were sampled from a woman between 40 and 50 years old with Graves' ophthalmopathy.

This clonotype was seen only once. This sequence joins TRBV10-3 and TRBJ1-6, with D perhaps matching TRBD1 (5 bases). Germline CDR1 reads ENHRY; CDR2 reads SYGVKD. The CDR3 has 17 residues. V lost 1 base and J lost 8, with 18 bases in between. CDR3 bases: TGTGCCATCAGTGAGTTGGGGGTAGGCCTTACGGATTCACCCCTCCACTTT. The encoded protein is CAISELGVGLTDSPLHF.

The chain is built from TRBV9 and TRBJ2-3; TRBD1 is a possible D gene (5 bases). There are 13 residues in the CDR3. The ends were cut back, 4 bases at V and 4 bases at J, with 10 bases in the middle. Germline V lookup: CDR1 SGDLS, CDR2 YYNGEE. CDR3 sequence: CASSYSGPDTQYF. CDR3 in DNA: TGTGCCAGCAGCTACTCAGGGCCAGATACGCAGTATTTT.

In regard to this clonotype: A much larger clonotype is one base distant, so this may be a read error. This chain joins TRBV28 and TRBJ1-6; D call uncertain. The ends were cut back, 3 bases at V and 10 bases at J, with 19 bases in the middle. There are 16 residues in the CDR3. The germline CDR1 and CDR2 sequences are MDHEN and SYDVKM. The CDR3 DNA reads TGTGCCAGCAGTTTCGCCTTGGGAGGGTGCAGATCACCCCTCCACTTT. This translates into CASSFALGGCRSPLHF.

This clonotype was detected a few times. The gene calls are TRBV3-1 and TRBJ2-1; TRBD2 matches 9 bases. V shed 1 base, J shed 9 bases, and the junction held 4 bases outside the gene matches. CDR3 size: 14 residues. CDR1 and CDR2 from the germline V gene are LGHDT and YNNKEL (reference sequence). The CDR3 DNA reads TGTGCCAGCAGCCAAGGCGGGAGGGCCAGTGAGCAGTTCTTC. Translating it yields CASSQGGRASEQFF.

A few counts support this clonotype. This chain connects TRBV7-6 to TRBJ2-7, with 9 bases matching TRBD1. The CDR3 loop spans 19 amino acids. The junction had 18 bases not matched to a gene; V was cut back by 6 bases and J by 0 bases. Germline V CDR1 and CDR2: SGHVS, FNYEAQ. The CDR3: CASSAPPGTGSQISYEQYF. The CDR3 nucleotides read TGTGCCAGCAGTGCTCCTCCCGGGACAGGGTCCCAAATCTCCTACGAGCAGTACTTC.

The rearrangement joins TRBV18 to TRBJ1-1; 7 positions agree with TRBD1. Germline V gene sequence: CDR1 KGHSH, CDR2 LQKENI. V was clipped by 3 bases and J by 0 bases; unmatched bases: 13. The CDR3 sequence is 18 residues long. CDR3 nucleotides: TGTGCCAGCTCACCGACCGAGGAGGGGGCAAACATGAACACTGAAGCTTTCTTT. This sequence encodes CASSPTEEGANMNTEAFF.

The V gene is TRBV7-9, the J gene TRBJ1-5; 9 bases map to TRBD1. V lost 5 bases to trimming and J lost 0 bases; unmatched junction nucleotides: 2. This CDR3 has 15 residues. Germline V gene data show CDR1 as SEHNR and CDR2 as FQNEAQ (reference sequence). The CDR3 here is CASSGTGNSNQPQHF. CDR3 DNA sequence: TGTGCCAGCAGCGGGACAGGGAATAGCAATCAGCCCCAGCATTTT.

This clonotype was recorded at least ten times. This sequence joins TRBV20-1 and TRBJ2-1, with 10 bases fitting TRBD2. The germline V gene has CDR1 DFQATT and CDR2 SNEGSKA (reference sequence). CDR3 length equals 15 residues. With 5 bases clipped from V and 0 bases from J, the junction kept 4 bases outside the gene matches. CDR3 residues: CSALAGGRSYNEQFF. CDR3 nucleotide sequence: TGCAGTGCTTTAGCGGGGGGCCGCTCCTACAATGAGCAGTTCTTC.

This clonotype has ten or more counts. This chain joins TRBV28 and TRBJ1-2; possible D gene TRBD1, 6 bases. CDR1 and CDR2 from the germline V gene are MDHEN and SYDVKM. The germline V and J ends were trimmed by 6 bases and 3 bases, with 17 bases remaining between them. This CDR3 is built from 15 residues. This CDR3 reads CASSFAGEGDYGYTF. The CDR3 nucleotides are TGTGCCAGCAGCTTCGCCGGGGAGGGGGACTATGGCTACACCTTC.

Many counts were recorded for this clonotype. The rearrangement links TRBV11-2 to TRBJ1-6, with D perhaps TRBD1 (6 bases). The CDR3 consists of 15 residues. Trimming removed 2 bases from V and 9 bases from J, with 14 bases in between. Germline assignment: CDR1 SGHAT and CDR2 FQNNGV. CDR3 region: CASSLLRSGVSPLHF. The DNA for the CDR3 is TGTGCCAGCAGCTTACTACGATCAGGGGTTTCACCCCTCCACTTT.

This clonotype was counted only a few times. The chain uses TRBV2 and TRBJ1-5; D gene unclear. V shed 5 bases and J shed 2 bases, with 19 bases lying between them. Germline V lookup: CDR1 SNHLY, CDR2 FYNNEI. This CDR3 is 17 amino acids long. The CDR3 DNA reads as TGTGCCAGCAGTTATAATGCCGGGTCCCTGGGCAATCAGCCCCAGCATTTT. Translating it yields CASSYNAGSLGNQPQHF. Together with reference TRBV2 and TRBJ1-5, the CDR3 gives the full variable domain: EPEVTQTPSHQVTQMGQEVILRCVPISNHLYFYWYRQILGQKVEFLVSFYNNEISEKSEIFDDQFSVERPDGSNFTLKIRSTKLEDSAMYFCASSYNAGSLGNQPQHFGDGTRLSIL.

This chain connects TRBV20-1 to TRBJ2-3; perhaps TRBD2 as D (5 bases). CDR3 length: 14 residues. The germline V gene has CDR1 DFQATT and CDR2 SNEGSKA (reference sequence). V lost 0 bases, J lost 4 bases, and 11 bases lay in between. In DNA form, the CDR3 reads TGCAGTGCTAGAGACCTCACTAGTGCAGATACGCAGTATTTT. This sequence encodes CSARDLTSADTQYF.

Ten or more counts support this clonotype. This chain uses TRBV5-1 with TRBJ1-4, with D hard to call. Germline CDR1 and CDR2: SGHRS and YFSETQ. The germline V and J ends were trimmed by 2 bases and 3 bases, with 11 bases remaining between them. CDR3 length: 15 residues. In DNA, the CDR3 is TGCGCCAGCAGCTTCTTGGGAAGTCCTAATGAAAAACTGTTTTTT. This translates into CASSFLGSPNEKLFF.

The chain uses TRBV6-1 and TRBJ2-1, with a tentative D call TRBD2 (5 bases). From germline, CDR1 is MNHNS and CDR2 SASEGT. This CDR3 is 15 amino acids long. Deletions cut 5 bases from V and 3 bases from J, with 14 bases between. For the CDR3, the DNA is TGTGCCAGCAGTCCGGCCCGGGAAGGCTACAATGAGCAGTTCTTC. This gives the protein CASSPAREGYNEQFF.

Remarks on this clonotype: One base away lies a much larger clone, so this may be a sequencing read error. CDR3 DNA sequence: TGTGCCATCAGTGAGTCGCAGGACTTGAACACTGCAGCTTTCTTT. The encoded protein is CAISESQDLNTAAFF. The chain links TRBV10-3 to TRBJ1-1; D is unresolved. The CDR3 length is 15 residues. Germline V gives CDR1 ENHRY, CDR2 SYGVKD.

This clonotype was detected many times. The CDR3 DNA is TGTGCCAGCTCACCGTACCGGGAACAAGAGACCCAGTACTTC. It translates to CASSPYREQETQYF. The J gene is TRBJ2-5, the V gene TRBV18; TRBD2 is a possible D gene (5 bases). The CDR3 length is 14 residues. V gave up 3 bases and J gave up 2 bases, with 10 bases separating them. Per the germline V gene, CDR1 is KGHSH and CDR2 is LQKENI.

Turning to this clonotype: A much more abundant neighbour one base away suggests this may be a read error. The rearrangement links TRBV2 to TRBJ2-1, with 7 bases identical to TRBD2. V lost 4 bases, J lost 7 bases, and 10 bases stayed unmatched. CDR1 is SNHLY and CDR2 is FYNNEI in the germline V gene. This CDR3 contains 15 residues. CDR3 sequence reads: CASSVLIAGINEQFF. Here the CDR3 DNA reads TGTGCCAGCAGTGTCTTAATAGCGGGTATAAATGAGCAGTTCTTC.

This clonotype was picked up a small number of times. The chain carries TRBV6-2 or TRBV6-3 and TRBJ1-5, with D maybe TRBD1 (5 bases). The CDR3 runs 14 residues. Trimming stripped 4 bases from V and 3 bases from J, with 10 bases between. Looked up from germline, CDR1 is MNHEY and CDR2 is SVGEGT. The CDR3: CASSSPGVNQPQHF. Here the CDR3 DNA reads TGTGCCAGCAGTTCTCCGGGGGTCAATCAGCCCCAGCATTTT.

In its sample, this clonotype was seen once. The genes are TRBV7-2 and TRBJ1-5; 7 bases line up with TRBD1. The CDR3 extends over 16 amino acids. With 5 bases clipped from V and 3 bases from J, the junction kept 10 bases outside the gene matches. The germline gives CDR1 SGHTA, CDR2 FQGNSA. In DNA form, the CDR3 reads TGTGCCAGCAGCCCGAAACAGGGGCGGCACAATCAGCCCCAGCATTTT. Amino acids: CASSPKQGRHNQPQHF.

This clonotype has only a few counts. The chain couples TRBV28 to TRBJ1-1; a possible D gene is TRBD1 (5 bases). Per germline, CDR1 MDHEN and CDR2 SYDVKM. There are 13 residues in the CDR3. The V end lost 5 bases, the J end lost 6 bases, and 13 bases lay between the germline ends. The CDR3 protein is CASSATGTAEAFF. In DNA, the CDR3 is TGTGCCAGCAGTGCCACCGGGACGGCTGAAGCTTTCTTT.